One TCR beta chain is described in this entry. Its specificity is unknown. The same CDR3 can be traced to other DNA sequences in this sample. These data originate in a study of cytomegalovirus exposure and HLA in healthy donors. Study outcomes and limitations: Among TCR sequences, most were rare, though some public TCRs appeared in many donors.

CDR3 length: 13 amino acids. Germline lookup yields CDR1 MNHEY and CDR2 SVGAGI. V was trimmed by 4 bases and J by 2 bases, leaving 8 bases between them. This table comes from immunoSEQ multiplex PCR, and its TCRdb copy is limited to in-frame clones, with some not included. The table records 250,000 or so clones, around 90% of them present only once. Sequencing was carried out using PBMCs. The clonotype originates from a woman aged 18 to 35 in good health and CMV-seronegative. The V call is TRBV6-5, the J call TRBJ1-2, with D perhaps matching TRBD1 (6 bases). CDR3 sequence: CASSWTENYGYTF. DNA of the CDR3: TGTGCCAGCAGTTGGACAGAAAACTATGGCTACACCTTC.